This paragraph covers one T cell receptor beta chain sequence. These data come from a study of blood T cell repertoires in COVID-19. Study overall: Donors in the United States, Italy and Spain gave samples during acute or convalescent COVID-19. The cDNA or gDNA used as material had been derived from T cells, B-cell-depleted T cells, or PBMCs.

Generated by immunoSEQ multiplex PCR, the TCRdb table keeps only in-frame clones and is missing some. The sample holds around 140,000 clones, roughly 89% seen once. After removal of 6 bases from V and 2 bases from J, the junction contained 18 bases not matched to a gene. From germline, CDR1 is LNHDA and CDR2 SQIVND (reference sequence). This CDR3 has 19 residues. The TCR originated in a human donor in a cohort sampled during active COVID-19. The sample was peripheral blood. The rearrangement links TRBV19 to TRBJ2-7, with TRBD1 identical over 11 bases. CDR3 in DNA: TGTGCCAGTAGCCTAAGGACAGGGGGCCCCTTCGGCGTTCCCTACGAGCAGTACTTC. Protein: CASSLRTGGPFGVPYEQYF.